This T cell receptor beta chain was found in a study of tumor-infiltrating lymphocytes in localized non-small cell lung cancer. Study-wide points: Tumors had more T cell infiltration than uninvolved lung, per TCRbeta sequencing and CD3 counts.

The protocol was immunoSEQ multiplex PCR, while the TCRdb copy is restricted to in-frame clones and leaves out a portion. The sample consists of 9,500 to 15,000 clones, 60% to 85% of them appearing once. Germline lookup yields CDR1 MDHEN and CDR2 SYDVKM. The V end lost 2 bases, the J end lost 0 bases, and 16 bases lay between the germline ends. This CDR3 has 17 amino acids. A word on this clone: Its antigen is still unknown.

The V and J genes are TRBV28 and TRBJ1-1; weak D call: TRBD1 (5 bases). The receptor was isolated from a human donor with non-small cell lung cancer. Sequenced: lung tumor tissue. CDR3 bases: TGTGCCAGCAGTTTAAGTCGGCTGGGGCACATGAACACTGAAGCTTTCTTT. The encoded protein is CASSLSRLGHMNTEAFF.